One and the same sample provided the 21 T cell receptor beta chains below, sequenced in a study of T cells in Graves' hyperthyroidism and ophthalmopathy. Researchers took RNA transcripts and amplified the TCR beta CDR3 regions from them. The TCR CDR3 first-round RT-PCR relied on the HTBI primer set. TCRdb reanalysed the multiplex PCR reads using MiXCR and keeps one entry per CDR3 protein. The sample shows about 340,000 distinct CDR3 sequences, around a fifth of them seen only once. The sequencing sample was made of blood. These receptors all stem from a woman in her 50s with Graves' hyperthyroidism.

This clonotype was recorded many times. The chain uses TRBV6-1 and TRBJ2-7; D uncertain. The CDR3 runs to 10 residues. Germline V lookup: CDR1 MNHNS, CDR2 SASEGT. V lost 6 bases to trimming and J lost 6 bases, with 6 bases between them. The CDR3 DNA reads TGTGCCAGCAGAACCAGCGAGCAGTACTTC. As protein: CASRTSEQYF.

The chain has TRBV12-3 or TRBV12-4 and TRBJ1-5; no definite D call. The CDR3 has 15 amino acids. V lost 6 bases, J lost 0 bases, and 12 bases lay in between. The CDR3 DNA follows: TGTGCCAGCAGCCCGCCCCGGTATAGCAATCAGCCCCAGCATTTT. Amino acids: CASSPPRYSNQPQHF.

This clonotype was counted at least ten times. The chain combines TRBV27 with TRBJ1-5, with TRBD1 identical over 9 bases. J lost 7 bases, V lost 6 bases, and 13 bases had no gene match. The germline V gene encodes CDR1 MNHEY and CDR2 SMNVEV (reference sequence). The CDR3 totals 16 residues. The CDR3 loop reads CASSDGDRAARQPQHF. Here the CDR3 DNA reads TGTGCCAGCAGCGACGGGGACAGGGCGGCAAGGCAGCCCCAGCATTTT.

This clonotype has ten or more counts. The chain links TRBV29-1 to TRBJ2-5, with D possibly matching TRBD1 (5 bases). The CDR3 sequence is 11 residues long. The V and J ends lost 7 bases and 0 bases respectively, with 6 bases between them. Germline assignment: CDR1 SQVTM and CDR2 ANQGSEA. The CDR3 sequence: CSGQYQETQYF. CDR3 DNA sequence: TGCAGCGGACAGTACCAAGAGACCCAGTACTTC.

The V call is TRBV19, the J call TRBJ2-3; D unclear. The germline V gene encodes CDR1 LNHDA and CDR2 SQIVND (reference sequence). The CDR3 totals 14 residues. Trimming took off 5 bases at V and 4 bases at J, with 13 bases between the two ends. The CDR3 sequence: CASSPKIVPDTQYF. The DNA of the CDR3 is TGTGCCAGTAGTCCAAAAATAGTGCCAGATACGCAGTATTTT. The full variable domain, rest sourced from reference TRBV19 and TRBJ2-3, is DGGITQSPKYLFRKEGQNVTLSCEQNLNHDAMYWYRQDPGQGLRLIYYSQIVNDFQKGDIAEGYSVSREKKESFPLTVTSAQKNPTAFYLCASSPKIVPDTQYFGPGTRLTVL.

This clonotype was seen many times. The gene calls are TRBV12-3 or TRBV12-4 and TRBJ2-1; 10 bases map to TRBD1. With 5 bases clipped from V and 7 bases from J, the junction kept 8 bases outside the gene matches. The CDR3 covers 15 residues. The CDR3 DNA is TGTGCCAGCAGTCCCCCCGGGACAGGGGATAATGAGCAGTTCTTC. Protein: CASSPPGTGDNEQFF.

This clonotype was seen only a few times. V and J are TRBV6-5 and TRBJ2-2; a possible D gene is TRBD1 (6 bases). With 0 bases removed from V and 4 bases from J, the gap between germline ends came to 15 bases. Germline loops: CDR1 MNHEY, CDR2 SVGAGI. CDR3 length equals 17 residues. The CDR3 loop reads CASSYSSGTLGTGELFF. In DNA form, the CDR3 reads TGTGCCAGCAGTTACTCGTCCGGGACACTCGGCACCGGGGAGCTGTTTTTT.

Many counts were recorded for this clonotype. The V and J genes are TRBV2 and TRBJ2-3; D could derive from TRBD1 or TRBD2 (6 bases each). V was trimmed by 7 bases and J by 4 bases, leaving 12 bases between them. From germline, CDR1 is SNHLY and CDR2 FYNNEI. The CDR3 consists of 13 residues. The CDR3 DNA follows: TGTGCCAGCATACCGGGGGCGTCAGATACGCAGTATTTT. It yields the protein CASIPGASDTQYF.

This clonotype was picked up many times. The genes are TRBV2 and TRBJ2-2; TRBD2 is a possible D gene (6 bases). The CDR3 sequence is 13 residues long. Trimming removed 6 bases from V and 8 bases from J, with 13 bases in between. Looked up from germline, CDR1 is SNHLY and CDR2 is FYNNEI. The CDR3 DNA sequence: TGTGCCAGCAGAATGGGACTTTCTGGGGAGCTGTTTTTT. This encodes CASRMGLSGELFF. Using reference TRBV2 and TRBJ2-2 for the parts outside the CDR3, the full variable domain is EPEVTQTPSHQVTQMGQEVILRCVPISNHLYFYWYRQILGQKVEFLVSFYNNEISEKSEIFDDQFSVERPDGSNFTLKIRSTKLEDSAMYFCASRMGLSGELFFGEGSRLTVL.

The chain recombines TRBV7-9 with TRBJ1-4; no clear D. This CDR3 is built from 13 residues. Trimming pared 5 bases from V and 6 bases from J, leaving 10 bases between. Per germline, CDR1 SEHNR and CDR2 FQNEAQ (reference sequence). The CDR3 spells CASSRWTDEKLFF. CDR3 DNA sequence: TGTGCCAGCAGCCGATGGACCGATGAAAAACTGTTTTTT.

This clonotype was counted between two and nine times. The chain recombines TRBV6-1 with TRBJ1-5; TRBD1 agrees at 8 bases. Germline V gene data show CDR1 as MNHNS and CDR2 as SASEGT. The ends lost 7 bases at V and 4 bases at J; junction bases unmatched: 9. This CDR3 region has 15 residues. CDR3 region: CASKTSGGANQPQHF. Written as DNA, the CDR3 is TGTGCCAGCAAGACTTCAGGGGGCGCGAATCAGCCCCAGCATTTT.

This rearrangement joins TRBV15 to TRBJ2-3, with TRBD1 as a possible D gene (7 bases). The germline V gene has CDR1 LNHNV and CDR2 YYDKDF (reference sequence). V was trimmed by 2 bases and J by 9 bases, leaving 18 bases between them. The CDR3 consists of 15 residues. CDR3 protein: CATSRPGQQGRTQYF. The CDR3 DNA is TGTGCCACCAGCAGACCGGGACAGCAAGGGAGGACGCAGTATTTT.

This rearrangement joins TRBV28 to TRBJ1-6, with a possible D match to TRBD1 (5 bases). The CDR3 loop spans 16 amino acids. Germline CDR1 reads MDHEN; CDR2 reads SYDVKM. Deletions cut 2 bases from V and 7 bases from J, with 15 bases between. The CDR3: CASSLSRDRYNSPLHF. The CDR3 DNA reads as TGTGCCAGCAGTTTAAGCAGGGATCGGTACAATTCACCCCTCCACTTT.

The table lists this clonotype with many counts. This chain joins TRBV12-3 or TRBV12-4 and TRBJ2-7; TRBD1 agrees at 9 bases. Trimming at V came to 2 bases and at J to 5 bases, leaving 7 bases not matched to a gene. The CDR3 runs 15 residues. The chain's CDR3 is CASSLTGTGIHEQYF. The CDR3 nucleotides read TGTGCCAGCAGTTTAACCGGGACAGGGATTCACGAGCAGTACTTC.

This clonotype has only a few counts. CDR3 residues: CASRATSGSPDTQYF. CDR3 nucleotide sequence: TGCGCCAGCAGAGCCACTAGCGGGAGTCCAGATACGCAGTATTTT. The chain joins TRBV10-2 to TRBJ2-3, with TRBD2 matching 11 bases. CDR3 length equals 15 residues. Germline assignment: CDR1 WSHSY and CDR2 SAAADI. Unmatched junction bases numbered 6, after V lost 6 bases and J lost 4 bases.

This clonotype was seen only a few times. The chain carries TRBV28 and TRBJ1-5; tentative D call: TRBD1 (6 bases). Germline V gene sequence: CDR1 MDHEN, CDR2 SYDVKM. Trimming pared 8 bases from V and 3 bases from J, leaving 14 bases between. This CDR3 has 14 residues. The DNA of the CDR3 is TGTGCCAGCCGGCCGACAGGTCCCAATCAGCCCCAGCATTTT. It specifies CASRPTGPNQPQHF. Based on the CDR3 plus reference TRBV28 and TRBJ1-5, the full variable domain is DVKVTQSSRYLVKRTGEKVFLECVQDMDHENMFWYRQDPGLGLRLIYFSYDVKMKEKGDIPEGYSVSREKKERFSLILESASTNQTSMYLCASRPTGPNQPQHFGDGTRLSIL.

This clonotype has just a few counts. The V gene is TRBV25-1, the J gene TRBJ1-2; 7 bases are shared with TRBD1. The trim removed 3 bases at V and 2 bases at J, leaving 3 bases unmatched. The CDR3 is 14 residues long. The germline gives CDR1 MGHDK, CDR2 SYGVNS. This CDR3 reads CASSEWGQNYGYTF. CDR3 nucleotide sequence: TGTGCCAGCAGTGAGTGGGGACAGAACTATGGCTACACCTTC.

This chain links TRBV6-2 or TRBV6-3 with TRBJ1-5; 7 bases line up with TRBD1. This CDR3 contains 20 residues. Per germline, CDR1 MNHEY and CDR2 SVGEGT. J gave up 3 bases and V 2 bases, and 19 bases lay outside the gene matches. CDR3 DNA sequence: TGTGCCAGCAGTTACCCGGTGAGTGGAATCCCGGGACAGAACAATCAGCCCCAGCATTTT. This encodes CASSYPVSGIPGQNNQPQHF.

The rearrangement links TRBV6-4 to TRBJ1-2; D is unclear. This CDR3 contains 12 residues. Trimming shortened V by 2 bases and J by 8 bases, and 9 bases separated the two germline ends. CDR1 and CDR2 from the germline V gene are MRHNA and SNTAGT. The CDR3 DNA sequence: TGTGCCAGCAGTGACCATAACAGAGGCTACACCTTC. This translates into CASSDHNRGYTF.

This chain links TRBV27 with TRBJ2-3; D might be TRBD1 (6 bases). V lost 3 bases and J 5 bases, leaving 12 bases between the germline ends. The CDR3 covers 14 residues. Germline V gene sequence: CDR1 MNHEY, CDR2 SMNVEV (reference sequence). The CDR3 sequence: CASSFFTGRDTQYF. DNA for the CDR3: TGTGCCAGCAGTTTCTTCACAGGGAGAGATACGCAGTATTTT.

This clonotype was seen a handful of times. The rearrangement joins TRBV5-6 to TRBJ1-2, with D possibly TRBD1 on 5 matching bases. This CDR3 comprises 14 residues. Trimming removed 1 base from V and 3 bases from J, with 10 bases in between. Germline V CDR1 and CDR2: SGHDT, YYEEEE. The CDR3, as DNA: TGTGCCAGCAGCTTGAAGGGGCGATACTATGGCTACACCTTC. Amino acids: CASSLKGRYYGYTF.